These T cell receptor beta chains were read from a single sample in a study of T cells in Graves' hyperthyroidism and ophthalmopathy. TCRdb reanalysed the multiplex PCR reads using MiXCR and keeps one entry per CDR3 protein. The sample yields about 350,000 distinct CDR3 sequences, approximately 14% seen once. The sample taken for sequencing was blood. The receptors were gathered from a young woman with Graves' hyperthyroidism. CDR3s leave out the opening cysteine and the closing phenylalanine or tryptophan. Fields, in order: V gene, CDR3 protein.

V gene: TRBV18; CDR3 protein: ASSPYQGSDTQY
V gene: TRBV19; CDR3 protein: ASSRILDTAAADTQY
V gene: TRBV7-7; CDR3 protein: ASSQLTGNNEQF
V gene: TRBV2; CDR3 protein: ASTVQETQY
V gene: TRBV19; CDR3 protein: ASSGKRSGTGELF
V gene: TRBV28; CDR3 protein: ASRRGVARNGRANLNSGANVLT
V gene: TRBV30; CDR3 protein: AWRGRGGSYGYT
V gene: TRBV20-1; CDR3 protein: SARDAPASRPETQY
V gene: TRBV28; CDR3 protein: ASSSPQTNEKLF
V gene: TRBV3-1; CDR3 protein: ASSRATENIQY
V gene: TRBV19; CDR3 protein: ASIGLDAGELF
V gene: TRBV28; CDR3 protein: ASNGGRRSTGYT
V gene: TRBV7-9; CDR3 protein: ASSLVGGKAGELF
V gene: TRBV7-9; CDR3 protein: ASSLVQGRNEQF
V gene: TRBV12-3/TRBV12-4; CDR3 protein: ASSVMNTEAF
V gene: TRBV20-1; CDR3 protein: SARDRTGGAYEQY
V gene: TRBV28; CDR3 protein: ARPFAGQRPYEQY
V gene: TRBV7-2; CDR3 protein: ASSLVSGPEQF
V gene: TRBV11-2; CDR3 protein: ASSVSLVGELF
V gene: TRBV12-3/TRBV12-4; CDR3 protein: ASSLYGLAETQY
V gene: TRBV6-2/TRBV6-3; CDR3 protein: ASSYEVSSSDEQY
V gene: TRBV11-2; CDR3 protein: ASSFRGRALTDTQY
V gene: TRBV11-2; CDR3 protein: ASSYNSGSKETQY
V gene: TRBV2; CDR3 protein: ASCARGQFAYGYT
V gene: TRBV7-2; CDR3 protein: ASSLGPGDNQPQH
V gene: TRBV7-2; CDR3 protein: ASSPQGYTEAF
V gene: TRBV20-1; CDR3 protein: SATPRGMNIQY
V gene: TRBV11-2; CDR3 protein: ASSLGELWSEQY
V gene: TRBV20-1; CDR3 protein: SATRTDVEKLF
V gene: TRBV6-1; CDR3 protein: ASSVRQLSTDTQY
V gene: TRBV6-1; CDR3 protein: ASSQRTGGYT
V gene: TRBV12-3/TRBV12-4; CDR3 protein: ASSRTSGRVNNEQF
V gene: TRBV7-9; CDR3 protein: ASSKQGRTYEQY
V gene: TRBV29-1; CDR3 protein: SVTLPGSYEQY
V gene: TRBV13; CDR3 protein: ASSTRDRGESYNEQF
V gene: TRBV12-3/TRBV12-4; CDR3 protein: ASSLAEASPAF
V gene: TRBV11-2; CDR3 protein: ASSFGGNNEQF
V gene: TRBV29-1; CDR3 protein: SVPSASSYNEQF
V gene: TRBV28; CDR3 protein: ASTRVGAYNEQF
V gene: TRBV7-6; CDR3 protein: ASSLGVLAGRETQY
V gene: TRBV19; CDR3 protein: ASKTGDRETQY
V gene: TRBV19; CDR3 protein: ASSGERQGQY
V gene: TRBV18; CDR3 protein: ASSPGGPWGYT